A single sample gave rise to the 13 T cell receptor beta chains below, sequenced in a study of early stage breast cancer tumors. Clones were sequenced by immunoSEQ multiplex PCR, and TCRdb holds only the in-frame ones, with some missing. This repertoire shows around 53,000 clones, 75% to 95% found once; its top ten account for 4.5% to 5%. Sample: blood. These receptors were obtained from a person aged 65 to 85 with breast cancer.

V is TRBV6-1 and J is TRBJ2-5; a possible D gene is TRBD2 (7 bases). Germline assignment: CDR1 MNHNS and CDR2 SASEGT. The CDR3 covers 13 residues. Trimming removed 9 bases from V and 3 bases from J, with 14 bases in between. The DNA of the CDR3 is TGTGCCAGTGTTAGGGGGGGGGAAGAGACCCAGTACTTC. It codes for CASVRGGEETQYF.

This chain joins TRBV6-5 and TRBJ2-7; D unresolved. The CDR3 has 15 amino acids. Germline CDR1 and CDR2: MNHEY and SVGAGI. Deletions cut 4 bases from V and 0 bases from J, with 13 bases between. CDR3 in DNA: TGTGCCAGCAGTTTCTCGCGAGCGAGCTCCTACGAGCAGTACTTC. It translates to CASSFSRASSYEQYF.

This clone was seen just once. This chain joins TRBV5-6 and TRBJ2-3, with TRBD1 identical over 8 bases. Germline V gene sequence: CDR1 SGHDT, CDR2 YYEEEE. The CDR3 loop spans 14 amino acids. Losses at the gene ends were 3 bases for V and 4 bases for J; bases not matched to a gene: 4. The CDR3 is CASSSGQGPDTQYF. The DNA of the CDR3 is TGTGCCAGCAGCTCCGGACAGGGACCAGATACGCAGTATTTT.

This clone has only a few counts. V gene TRBV9 combines with J gene TRBJ2-5, with TRBD2 as a possible D gene (7 bases). The V gene's germline CDR1 is SGDLS and CDR2 YYNGEE. V lost 7 bases and J 2 bases, leaving 21 bases between the germline ends. The CDR3 consists of 16 residues. CDR3 in DNA: TGTGCCAGCTCAAACCCGGGGGGCAAGGATCAAGAGACCCAGTACTTC. It yields the protein CASSNPGGKDQETQYF.

The gene calls are TRBV13 and TRBJ2-7, with 7 bases lining up with TRBD1. Germline V gene data show CDR1 as PRHDT and CDR2 as FYEKMQ (reference sequence). Trimming took 4 bases from V and 1 from J; bases not matched to a gene: 4. The CDR3 length is 14 residues. The CDR3 region has the DNA TGTGCCAGCAGCTCACAGGGGTTATCCTACGAGCAGTACTTC. This sequence encodes CASSSQGLSYEQYF.

The chain recombines TRBV5-1 with TRBJ2-7; possible D gene TRBD1, 6 bases. V dropped 4 bases and J dropped 0 bases, with 14 bases sitting between them. The CDR3 is made up of 15 amino acids. CDR1 and CDR2 (germline): SGHRS, YFSETQ. The CDR3 loop reads CASSPRQESSYEQYF. The CDR3 DNA sequence: TGCGCCAGCAGCCCTCGACAGGAGAGCTCCTACGAGCAGTACTTC.

The chain couples TRBV5-6 to TRBJ2-5; D might be TRBD1 (6 bases). Trimming pared 4 bases from V and 5 bases from J, leaving 15 bases between. Germline V gene lookup returns CDR1 SGHDT and CDR2 YYEEEE. The CDR3 loop spans 14 amino acids. CDR3 DNA: TGTGCCAGCAGCATCACAGGGCTCGGGGAGACCCAGTACTTC. Translating gives CASSITGLGETQYF.

This chain uses TRBV18 with TRBJ2-3; 7 nucleotides agree with TRBD1. The V segment lost 4 bases and the J segment 2 bases; nucleotides outside the gene matches: 3. Germline lookup yields CDR1 KGHSH and CDR2 LQKENI. CDR3 length: 14 residues. The CDR3 coding sequence is TGTGCCAGCTCACTTGGGACAGTCACAGATACGCAGTATTTT. This codes for CASSLGTVTDTQYF.

The chain carries TRBV12-2 and TRBJ1-6; the table's D call, TRBD1, was not checked against the DNA. TRBV12-2 is a recognized pseudogene. This CDR3 has 16 residues. CDR3 DNA sequence: TGTGCAAGTCGCTTGGACAGGGGGGGTTACGATTCACCCCTCCACTTT. Its protein product is CASRLDRGGYDSPLHF.

V usage is TRBV7-2 and J usage is TRBJ2-7, with no clear D. Germline V gene data show CDR1 as SGHTA and CDR2 as FQGNSA. CDR3 length equals 11 residues. Trimming took 2 bases from V and 4 from J, leaving 3 bases between them. This CDR3 is CASSLLYEQYF. CDR3 sequence (DNA): TGTGCCAGCAGCTTACTTTACGAGCAGTACTTC.

The chain joins TRBV2 to TRBJ2-7, with TRBD1 matching 7 bases. Losses at the gene ends were 9 bases for V and 2 bases for J; bases not matched to a gene: 7. This CDR3 has 13 residues. Germline CDR1 and CDR2: SNHLY and FYNNEI. Written as DNA, the CDR3 is TGTGCCAGTGGACAGGTTAGAACCTACGAGCAGTACTTC. This sequence encodes CASGQVRTYEQYF.

The chain joins TRBV18 to TRBJ2-5; D ambiguous. The germline V gene has CDR1 KGHSH and CDR2 LQKENI. V was trimmed by 2 bases and J by 1 base, leaving 8 bases between them. CDR3 length: 14 residues. In DNA, the CDR3 is TGTGCCAGCTCACCAGGGCGAACCCAAGAGACCCAGTACTTC. Residues: CASSPGRTQETQYF.

The gene calls are TRBV4-3 and TRBJ1-2; D is unclear. Germline V gene lookup returns CDR1 LGHNA and CDR2 YSLEER. The ends were cut back, 0 bases at V and 4 bases at J, with 9 bases in the middle. The CDR3 runs 14 residues. CDR3 region: CASSQDSRGYGYTF. The CDR3 nucleotides are TGCGCCAGCAGCCAAGATTCCAGAGGCTATGGCTACACCTTC.